The text below deals with one TCR beta chain. Its antigen is unidentified. The source of the sample is a study of cytomegalovirus exposure and HLA in healthy donors. On the study more broadly: Earlier work reported about 110 million unique TCR beta sequences from approximately 180 million T cells. There were roughly 80 million unique TCRs (from HLA-typed donors) in an early data release.

V lost 0 bases to trimming and J lost 7 bases; unmatched junction nucleotides: 5. CDR3 length: 14 amino acids. Germline values: CDR1 LGHNA, CDR2 YNFKEQ. Findings and limits, study-wide: Other equally common chains were less clonally expanded than HLA-associated TCR beta chains, a later analysis showed. Rates of TCR association differed by HLA locus in a later analysis, with DRB1 highest and HLA-C lowest.

The study ran its PCR with 60 Vbeta and 13 Jbeta primers. The protocol was immunoSEQ multiplex PCR, while the TCRdb copy is restricted to in-frame clones and leaves out a portion. This table holds 150,000 to 200,000 clones. This clonotype was sampled from a man younger than 40 in good health and CMV-seronegative. The sequencing input was PBMCs. The rearrangement joins TRBV4-2 to TRBJ1-1, with 7 nucleotides matching TRBD1. The CDR3 DNA sequence: TGTGCCAGCAGCCAAGATCTACAGGGGATTGAAGCTTTCTTT. Its protein product is CASSQDLQGIEAFF.